These T cell receptor beta chains were read from a single sample in a study of cytomegalovirus exposure and HLA in healthy donors. Using immunoSEQ multiplex PCR, the repertoire was profiled, and TCRdb retains in-frame clones only, with some absent. The table shows around 140,000 clones, with around three fifths occurring only once. The sequenced material came from PBMCs. All receptors come from a woman aged 40 to 55 in good health and CMV-seronegative. Each CDR3 is given with its conserved first and last residue. Each record gives: J gene, V gene, clone size, D gene, CDR3 protein, CDR3 DNA. The D gene is left open where the match is weak. Expanded clones get a size class; other rows say once, few or many, or leave the size out.

TRBJ2-5,TRBV4-1,few,-,CASSQAGIFQETQYF,TGCGCCAGCAGCCAAGCAGGGATATTCCAAGAGACCCAGTACTTC
TRBJ1-2,TRBV5-1,-,-,CASSPGQGGYTF,TGCGCCAGCAGCCCAGGACAAGGAGGCTACACCTTC
TRBJ1-1,TRBV21-1,-,-,CASSTGGDTEAFF,TGTGCCAGCAGTACAGGGGGGGACACTGAAGCTTTCTTT
TRBJ1-5,TRBV2,-,TRBD1,CASQGVGQRGNQPQHF,TGTGCCAGCCAGGGGGTAGGGCAGCGCGGTAATCAGCCCCAGCATTTT
TRBJ2-6,TRBV4-1,-,-,CASSHPRTPNLSGANVLTF,TGCGCCAGCAGCCATCCTAGGACACCGAACCTCTCTGGGGCCAACGTCCTGACTTTC
TRBJ1-1,TRBV4-2,once,TRBD1,CASSQERQGDTEAFF,TGTGCCAGCAGCCAAGAACGACAGGGGGACACTGAAGCTTTCTTT
TRBJ2-7,TRBV9,-,TRBD1,CASSDDTGAYEQYF,TGTGCCAGCAGCGATGACACAGGGGCCTACGAGCAGTACTTC
TRBJ2-2,TRBV7-2,-,TRBD1,CASSLTGTTGELFF,TGTGCCAGCAGCTTGACAGGGACCACCGGGGAGCTGTTTTTT
TRBJ1-5,TRBV6-1,-,TRBD1,CASSGPQGNSNQPQHF,TGTGCCAGCAGTGGGCCACAGGGGAATAGCAATCAGCCCCAGCATTTT
TRBJ2-3,TRBV7-9,-,-,CASSSLGVGTDTQYF,TGTGCCAGCAGCTCTCTCGGGGTAGGGACAGATACGCAGTATTTT
TRBJ1-4,TRBV4-3,medium-sized,TRBD1,CASSQGTGPGEKLFF,TGCGCCAGCAGCCAAGGGACAGGACCGGGGGAAAAACTGTTTTTT
TRBJ1-3,TRBV5-5,-,TRBD1,CASSSGTALNGNF,TGTGCCAGCAGCTCCGGGACAGCCCTAAACGGTAATTTT
TRBJ1-4,TRBV6-5,few,-,CASCKKAGGEKLFF,TGTGCCAGCTGCAAGAAAGCGGGGGGCGAAAAACTGTTTTTT
TRBJ1-1,TRBV19,-,-,CASSIQGVRVEAFF,TGTGCCAGTAGTATTCAAGGGGTCAGGGTTGAAGCTTTCTTT
TRBJ1-3,TRBV4-3,-,-,CASSPDYSGNTIYF,TGCGCCAGCAGCCCAGACTACTCTGGAAACACCATATATTTT
TRBJ2-5,TRBV5-1,-,-,CASSLVPVGQGQETQYF,TGCGCCAGCAGCTTGGTGCCGGTAGGACAAGGCCAAGAGACCCAGTACTTC
TRBJ2-7,TRBV7-9,-,TRBD1,CASSPQGGQGGYEQYF,TGTGCCAGCAGCCCTCAGGGGGGACAGGGAGGCTACGAGCAGTACTTC
TRBJ1-5,TRBV6-6,few,-,CASSYPGGPQHF,TGTGCCAGCAGTTACCCGGGAGGGCCCCAGCATTTT
TRBJ1-4,TRBV7-2,-,-,CASSLTGDNEKLFF,TGTGCCAGCAGCTTGACCGGGGATAATGAAAAACTGTTTTTT
TRBJ1-1,TRBV14,few,-,CASSPRVDSLNTEAFF,TGTGCCAGCAGCCCCAGGGTAGACTCCCTGAACACTGAAGCTTTCTTT
TRBJ1-5,TRBV6-5,-,-,CASASGDQPQHF,TGTGCCAGCGCCTCAGGGGATCAGCCCCAGCATTTT
TRBJ1-2,TRBV5-1,-,TRBD1,CASSLDPGQNNYGYTF,TGCGCCAGCAGCTTGGACCCGGGACAGAATAACTATGGCTACACCTTC
TRBJ1-2,TRBV30,-,-,CAWSGDSSGYTF,TGTGCCTGGAGTGGCGACAGTAGCGGCTACACCTTC